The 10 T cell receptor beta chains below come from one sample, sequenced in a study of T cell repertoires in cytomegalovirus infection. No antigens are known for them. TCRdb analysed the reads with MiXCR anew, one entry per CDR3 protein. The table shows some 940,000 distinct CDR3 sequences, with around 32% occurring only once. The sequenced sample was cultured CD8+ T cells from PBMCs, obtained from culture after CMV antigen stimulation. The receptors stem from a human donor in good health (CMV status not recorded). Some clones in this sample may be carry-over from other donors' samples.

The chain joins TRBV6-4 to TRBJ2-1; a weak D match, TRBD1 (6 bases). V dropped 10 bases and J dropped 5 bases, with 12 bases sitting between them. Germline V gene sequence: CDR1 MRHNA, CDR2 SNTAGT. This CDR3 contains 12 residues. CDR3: CATSRGNNEQFF. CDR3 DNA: TGTGCCACCTCAAGGGGGAACAATGAGCAGTTCTTC.

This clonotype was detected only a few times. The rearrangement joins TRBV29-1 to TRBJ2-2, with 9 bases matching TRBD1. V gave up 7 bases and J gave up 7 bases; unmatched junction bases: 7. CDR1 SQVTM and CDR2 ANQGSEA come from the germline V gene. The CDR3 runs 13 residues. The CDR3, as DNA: TGCAGCGCGGGACAGGGTTTGATCGGGGAGCTGTTTTTT. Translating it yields CSAGQGLIGELFF.

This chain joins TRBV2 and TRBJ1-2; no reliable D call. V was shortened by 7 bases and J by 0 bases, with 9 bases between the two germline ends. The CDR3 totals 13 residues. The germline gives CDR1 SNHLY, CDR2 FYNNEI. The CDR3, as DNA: TGTGCCAGCAACCTATCAGCTAACTATGGCTACACCTTC. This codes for CASNLSANYGYTF.

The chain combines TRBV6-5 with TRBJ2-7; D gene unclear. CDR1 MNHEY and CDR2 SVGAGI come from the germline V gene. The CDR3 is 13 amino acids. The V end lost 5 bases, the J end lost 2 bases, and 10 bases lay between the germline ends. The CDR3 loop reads CASSVAPTYEQYF. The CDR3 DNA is TGTGCCAGCAGTGTCGCTCCTACCTACGAGCAGTACTTC.

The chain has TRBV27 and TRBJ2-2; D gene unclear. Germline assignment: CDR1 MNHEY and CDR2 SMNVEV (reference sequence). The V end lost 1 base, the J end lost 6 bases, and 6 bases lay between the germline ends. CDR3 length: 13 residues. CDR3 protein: CASSLYFAGELFF. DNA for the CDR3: TGTGCCAGCAGTTTATACTTTGCCGGGGAGCTGTTTTTT.

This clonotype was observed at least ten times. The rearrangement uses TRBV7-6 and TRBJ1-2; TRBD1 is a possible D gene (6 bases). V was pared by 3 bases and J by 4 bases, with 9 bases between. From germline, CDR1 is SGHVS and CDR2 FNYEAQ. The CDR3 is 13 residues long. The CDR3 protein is CASSLTGTYGYTF. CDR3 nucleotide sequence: TGTGCCAGCAGCTTGACAGGAACCTATGGCTACACCTTC.

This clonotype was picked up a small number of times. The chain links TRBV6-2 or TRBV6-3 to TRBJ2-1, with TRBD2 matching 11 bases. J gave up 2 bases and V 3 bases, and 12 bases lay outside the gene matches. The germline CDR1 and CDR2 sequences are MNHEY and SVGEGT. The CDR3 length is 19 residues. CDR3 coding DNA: TGTGCCAGCAGTTATCCGGAGGTAGCGGGGGGGCCCGCCTACAATGAGCAGTTCTTC. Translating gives CASSYPEVAGGPAYNEQFF.

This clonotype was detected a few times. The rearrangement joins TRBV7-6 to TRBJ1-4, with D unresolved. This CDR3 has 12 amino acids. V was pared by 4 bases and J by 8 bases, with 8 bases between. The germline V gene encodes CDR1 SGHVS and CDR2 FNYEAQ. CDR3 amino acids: CASSYGGEKLFF. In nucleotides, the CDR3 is TGTGCCAGCAGCTATGGCGGGGAAAAACTGTTTTTT.

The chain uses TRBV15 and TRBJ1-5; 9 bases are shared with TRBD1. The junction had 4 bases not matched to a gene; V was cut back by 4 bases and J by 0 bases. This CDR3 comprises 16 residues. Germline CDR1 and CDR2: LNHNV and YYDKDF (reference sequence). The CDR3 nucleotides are TGTGCCACCAGCAAGGACAGGGGATATAGCAATCAGCCCCAGCATTTT. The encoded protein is CATSKDRGYSNQPQHF.

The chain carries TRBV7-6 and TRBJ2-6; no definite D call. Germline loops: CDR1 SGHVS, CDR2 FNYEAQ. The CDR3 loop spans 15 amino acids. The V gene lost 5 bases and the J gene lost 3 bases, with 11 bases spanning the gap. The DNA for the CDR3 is TGTGCCAGCAGCCTGGCCGTGGGTGGGGCCAACGTCCTGACTTTC. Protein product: CASSLAVGGANVLTF.